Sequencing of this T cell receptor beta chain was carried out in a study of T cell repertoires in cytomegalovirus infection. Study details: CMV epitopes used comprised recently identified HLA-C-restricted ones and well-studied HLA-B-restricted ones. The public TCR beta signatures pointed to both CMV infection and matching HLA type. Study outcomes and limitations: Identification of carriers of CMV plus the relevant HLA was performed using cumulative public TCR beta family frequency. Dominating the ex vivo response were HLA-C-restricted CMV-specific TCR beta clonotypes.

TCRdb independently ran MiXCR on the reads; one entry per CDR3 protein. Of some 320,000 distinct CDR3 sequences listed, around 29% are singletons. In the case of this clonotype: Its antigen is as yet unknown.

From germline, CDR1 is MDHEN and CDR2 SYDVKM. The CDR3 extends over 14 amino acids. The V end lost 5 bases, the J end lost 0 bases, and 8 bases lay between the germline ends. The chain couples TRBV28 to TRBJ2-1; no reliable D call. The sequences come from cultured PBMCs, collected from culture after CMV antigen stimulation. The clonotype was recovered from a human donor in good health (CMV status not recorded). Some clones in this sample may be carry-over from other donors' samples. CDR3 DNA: TGTGCCAGCAGTGTTAGGAGCTCCTACAATGAGCAGTTCTTC. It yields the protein CASSVRSSYNEQFF.